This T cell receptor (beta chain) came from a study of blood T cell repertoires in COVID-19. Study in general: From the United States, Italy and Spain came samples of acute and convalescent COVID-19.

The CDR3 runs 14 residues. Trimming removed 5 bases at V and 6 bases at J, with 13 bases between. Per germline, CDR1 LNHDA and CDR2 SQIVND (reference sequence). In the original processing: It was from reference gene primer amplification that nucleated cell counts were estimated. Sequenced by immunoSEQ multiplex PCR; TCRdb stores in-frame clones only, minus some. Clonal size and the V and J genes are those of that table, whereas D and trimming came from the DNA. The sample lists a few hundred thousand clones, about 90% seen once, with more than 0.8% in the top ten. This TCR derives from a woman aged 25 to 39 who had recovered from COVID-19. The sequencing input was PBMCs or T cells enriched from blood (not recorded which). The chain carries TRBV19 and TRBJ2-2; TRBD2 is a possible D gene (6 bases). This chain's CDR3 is CASSVPSEPGELFF. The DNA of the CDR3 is TGTGCCAGTAGTGTTCCTAGCGAGCCCGGGGAGCTGTTTTTT.